A selection of T cell receptor beta chains follows, all from one sample in a study of radiotherapy plus CTLA-4 blockade in lung cancer. Profiling relied on immunoSEQ multiplex PCR, and the TCRdb table lists in-frame clones only, not all of them. The data contain about 40,000 clones, 80% to 90% of them singletons. The source was peripheral blood, collected from a patient treated with radiotherapy plus ipilimumab. Receptors originate from a human donor with non-small cell lung cancer whose response to radiotherapy plus ipilimumab could not be evaluated. CDR3s include the opening cysteine and the closing phenylalanine or tryptophan.

v_call	j_call	cdr3_aa
TRBV4-1	TRBJ2-7	CASSQDQIYEQYF
TRBV4-3	TRBJ1-4	CASSQGNRASNEKLFF
TRBV29-1	TRBJ1-1	CSVGAQGVTEAFF
TRBV2	TRBJ2-1	CASIIPQGAYNEQFF
TRBV6-1	TRBJ2-7	CASTLGGQGAREQYF
TRBV10-1	TRBJ1-4	CASSESGGNGEKLFF
TRBV6-1	TRBJ1-2	CASGDRGWGYGYTF
TRBV11-2	TRBJ1-1	CASSSQGGRTEAFF
TRBV5-6	TRBJ1-2	CASSLPGTGGHGYTF
TRBV2	TRBJ2-7	CASSAERGQYF
TRBV4-1	TRBJ2-7	CASSQVGLAGREYF
TRBV5-8	TRBJ2-5	CASSFPQGWQETQYF
TRBV6-1	TRBJ2-7	CASSSDRGYEQYF
TRBV2	TRBJ2-3	CASGQGTDTQYF
TRBV5-6	TRBJ1-1	CASTSWTGTEAFF
TRBV5-1	TRBJ2-7	CASSLATGVAYEQYF
TRBV7-2	TRBJ1-5	CASSLDSFNQPQHF
TRBV5-5	TRBJ1-2	CASSTRSGRANYGYTF
TRBV18	TRBJ2-5	CASSPRSYEETQYF
TRBV29-1	TRBJ2-1	CSDGQGSYNEQFF
TRBV18	TRBJ2-6	CASSRLTSGISGANVLTF
TRBV28	TRBJ2-7	CASSHPSSGNYEQYF
TRBV18	TRBJ2-4	CASSPSREAKNIQYF
TRBV6-5	TRBJ1-2	CASSRFTDSGYTF
TRBV5-6	TRBJ2-2	CASSFSLAGNTGELFF
TRBV4-2	TRBJ2-6	CASSQAGGAGANVLTF
TRBV6-5	TRBJ1-5	CASSKYRGSNQPQHF
TRBV6-4	TRBJ1-2	CASSEGTGDRPYGYTF
TRBV6-1	TRBJ1-2	CASSLGQGSYGYTF
TRBV27	TRBJ2-1	CVAGDRDEQFF
TRBV5-1	.	CASSPGGASYEQYF
TRBV5-1	TRBJ2-7	CASSLQGSSYEQYF
TRBV12-5	TRBJ2-3	CASGLVPFTGGPADTQYF
TRBV4-3	TRBJ2-2	CASSQASGGANTGELFF
TRBV7-9	TRBJ2-7	CASSFAETSGEQYF
TRBV28	TRBJ1-5	CASSLAGTGQPQHF
TRBV7-9	TRBJ2-1	CASSVIRGRGYNEQFF
TRBV5-6	TRBJ2-1	CASSLSGAGEQFF